The rows below give T cell receptor beta chains drawn from one sample of a study of blood T cells in healthy people across ages. TCRdb fed the 5' RACE reads into MiXCR, producing one record per CDR3 protein. The sample has around 750,000 distinct CDR3 sequences, about 53% seen once. Sequencing used blood. These receptors came from a man older than 75 in good health. CDR3s leave out the opening cysteine and the closing phenylalanine or tryptophan. Fields, in order: V gene, CDR3 protein.

v_call: TRBV6-2/TRBV6-3
cdr3_aa: ASSSDPGPEY

v_call: TRBV6-5
cdr3_aa: ASQTGTENSPLH

v_call: TRBV6-1
cdr3_aa: ASSPGTTNEKLF

v_call: TRBV28
cdr3_aa: ASSLGPGEAGANVLT

v_call: TRBV2
cdr3_aa: ASSELAGGVDEQY

v_call: TRBV9
cdr3_aa: AGSVGGREGDEQF

v_call: TRBV2
cdr3_aa: ASSERWTETNYDYT

v_call: TRBV20-1
cdr3_aa: SAPFPGQRNQPQH

v_call: TRBV6-1
cdr3_aa: ASRGQDYNEQF

v_call: TRBV9
cdr3_aa: ASSVVADGYT

v_call: TRBV3-1
cdr3_aa: ASRDTGSGANVLT

v_call: TRBV20-1
cdr3_aa: SAQGAGGISNQPQH

v_call: TRBV25-1
cdr3_aa: ASSTTGTGIETQY

v_call: TRBV28
cdr3_aa: ASITGGANEAF

v_call: TRBV5-8
cdr3_aa: ASILTGGTEAF

v_call: TRBV20-1
cdr3_aa: SASFHGGRSGIEQF

v_call: TRBV10-3
cdr3_aa: AIRRGTYNEQF

v_call: TRBV12-3/TRBV12-4
cdr3_aa: ASSLRQGRAPQH

v_call: TRBV12-3/TRBV12-4
cdr3_aa: ASRRREGGVSTDTQY

v_call: TRBV5-1
cdr3_aa: ASSLKGGGVTQY

v_call: TRBV28
cdr3_aa: ASSFLRLAGASPYEQY

v_call: TRBV7-9
cdr3_aa: ASSSGGLAGSYNEQF

v_call: TRBV12-3/TRBV12-4
cdr3_aa: ASRVVGVGPLH

v_call: TRBV6-1
cdr3_aa: ASSRGQGATSSYNSPLH